This T cell receptor beta chain originates from a study of a mutant IDH1 vaccine in newly diagnosed glioma. Study-wide background: The initiation of vaccination occurred 4-6 weeks after radiotherapy alone, or with temozolomide cycles. V12 corresponded to week 35 and V13 to week 47. Sex among treated patients split about 62% male, roughly 40% female; mean age was around 40 years. Earlier care involved radiotherapy, temozolomide, or both, and the majority received both.

Time point meaning: week 35, safety follow-up. All doses held 300 ug of mutant IDH1 20-mer peptide, with topical imiquimod. The protocol was immunoSEQ multiplex PCR, while the TCRdb copy is restricted to in-frame clones and leaves out a portion. Of 35,000 to 50,000 clones listed, over 80% are singletons. CDR3 size: 13 residues. The germline V gene has CDR1 SGHRS and CDR2 YFSETQ. The V end lost 0 bases, the J end lost 5 bases, and 8 bases lay between the germline ends. Note on this clone: Its specificity is not known.

The chain employs TRBV5-1 and TRBJ2-5, with D hard to call. The input for sequencing was PBMCs, taken from a glioma patient whose treatment included an IDH1 peptide vaccine. The TCR sequence derives from a man aged 45-65 years with glioma. The CDR3 reads CASSLAEAETQYF. CDR3 nucleotide sequence: TGCGCCAGCAGCTTGGCTGAGGCGGAGACCCAGTACTTC.